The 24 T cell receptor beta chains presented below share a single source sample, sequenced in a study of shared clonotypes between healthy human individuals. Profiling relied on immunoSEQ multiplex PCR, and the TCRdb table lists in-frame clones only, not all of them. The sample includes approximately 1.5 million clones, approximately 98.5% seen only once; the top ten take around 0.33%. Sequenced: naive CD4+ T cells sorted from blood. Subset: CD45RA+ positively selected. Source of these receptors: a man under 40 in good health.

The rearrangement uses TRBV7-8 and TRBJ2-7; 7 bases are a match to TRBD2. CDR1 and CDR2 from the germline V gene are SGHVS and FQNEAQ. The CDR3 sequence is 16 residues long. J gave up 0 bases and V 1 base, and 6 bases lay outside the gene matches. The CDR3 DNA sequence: TGTGCCAGCAGCTTAGGGGTTCGCGGGAGCTCCTACGAGCAGTACTTC. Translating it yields CASSLGVRGSSYEQYF.

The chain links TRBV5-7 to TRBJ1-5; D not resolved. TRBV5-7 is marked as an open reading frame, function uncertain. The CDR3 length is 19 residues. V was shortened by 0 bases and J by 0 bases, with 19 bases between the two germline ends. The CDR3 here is CASSLVGFYYPDSNQPQHF. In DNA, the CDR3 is TGTGCCAGCAGCTTGGTTGGGTTTTACTACCCAGATAGCAATCAGCCCCAGCATTTT.

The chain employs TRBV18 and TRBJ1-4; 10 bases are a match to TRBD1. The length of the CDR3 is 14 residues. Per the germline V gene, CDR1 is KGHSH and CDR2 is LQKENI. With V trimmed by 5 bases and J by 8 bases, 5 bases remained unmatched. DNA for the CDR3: TGTGCCAGCTCAACCGGGACAGGGGCCGAAAAACTGTTTTTT. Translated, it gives CASSTGTGAEKLFF.

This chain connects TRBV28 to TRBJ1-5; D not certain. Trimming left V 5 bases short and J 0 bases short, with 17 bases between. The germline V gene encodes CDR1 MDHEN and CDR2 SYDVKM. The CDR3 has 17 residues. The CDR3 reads CASSEAVALYSNQPQHF. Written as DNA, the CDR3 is TGTGCCAGCAGTGAAGCCGTAGCGTTATATAGCAATCAGCCCCAGCATTTT.

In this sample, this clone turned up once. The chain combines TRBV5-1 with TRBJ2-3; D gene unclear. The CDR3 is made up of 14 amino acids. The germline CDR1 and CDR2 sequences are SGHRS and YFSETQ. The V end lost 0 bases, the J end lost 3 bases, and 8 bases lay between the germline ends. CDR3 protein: CASSLASATDTQYF. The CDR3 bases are TGCGCCAGCAGCTTGGCCTCAGCGACAGATACGCAGTATTTT.

The CDR3 DNA reads as TGTGCCAGCAGCCTACACCATAGCGGGAGCTACAATGAGCAGTTCTTC. Protein: CASSLHHSGSYNEQFF. The V gene is TRBV7-6, the J gene TRBJ2-1; 9 bases fit TRBD2. The V segment lost 5 bases and the J segment 3 bases; nucleotides outside the gene matches: 8. There are 16 residues in the CDR3. Germline assignment: CDR1 SGHVS and CDR2 FNYEAQ. Full variable domain (rest looked up from reference TRBV7-6 and TRBJ2-1): GAGVSQSPRYKVTKRGQDVALRCDPISGHVSLYWYRQALGQGPEFLTYFNYEAQQDKSGLPNDRFSAERPEGSISTLTIQRTEQRDSAMYRCASSLHHSGSYNEQFFGPGTRLTVL.

In DNA form, the CDR3 reads TGTGCCAGCAGCGTAGACAGGGCTCATCAAGAGACCCAGTACTTC. It is translated as CASSVDRAHQETQYF. The V gene is TRBV9, the J gene TRBJ2-5; D may be TRBD1 (6 bases). Germline loops: CDR1 SGDLS, CDR2 YYNGEE. The CDR3 runs 15 residues. Trimming took 0 bases from V and 2 from J, leaving 11 bases between them.

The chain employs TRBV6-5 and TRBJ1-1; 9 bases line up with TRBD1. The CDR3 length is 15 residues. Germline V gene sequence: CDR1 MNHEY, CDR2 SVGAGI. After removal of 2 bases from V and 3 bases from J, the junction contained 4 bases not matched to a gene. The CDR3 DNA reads TGTGCCAGCAGTTACGCCTGGACAGGGGACACTGAAGCTTTCTTT. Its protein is CASSYAWTGDTEAFF.

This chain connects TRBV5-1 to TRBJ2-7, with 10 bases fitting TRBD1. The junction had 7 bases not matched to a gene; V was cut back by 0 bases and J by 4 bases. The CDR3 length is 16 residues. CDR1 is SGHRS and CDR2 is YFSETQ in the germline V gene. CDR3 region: CASSLARTGGRYEQYF. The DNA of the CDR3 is TGCGCCAGCAGCTTGGCCCGGACAGGGGGAAGGTACGAGCAGTACTTC.

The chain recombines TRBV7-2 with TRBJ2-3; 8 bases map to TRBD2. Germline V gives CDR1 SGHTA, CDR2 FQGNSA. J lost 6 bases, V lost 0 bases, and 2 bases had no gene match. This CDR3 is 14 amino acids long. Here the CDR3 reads CASSLARGVDTQYF. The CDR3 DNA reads TGTGCCAGCAGCTTAGCGCGGGGGGTGGATACGCAGTATTTT.

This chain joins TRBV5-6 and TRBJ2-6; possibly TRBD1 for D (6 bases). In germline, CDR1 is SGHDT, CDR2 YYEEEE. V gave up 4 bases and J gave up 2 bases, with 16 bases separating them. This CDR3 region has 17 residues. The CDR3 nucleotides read TGTGCCAGCAGCCCTCAACTACAGGGTCCTGGGGCCAACGTCCTGACTTTC. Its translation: CASSPQLQGPGANVLTF. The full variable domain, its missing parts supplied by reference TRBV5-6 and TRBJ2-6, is DAGVTQSPTHLIKTRGQQVTLRCSPKSGHDTVSWYQQALGQGPQFIFQYYEEEERQRGNFPDRFSGHQFPNYSSELNVNALLLGDSALYLCASSPQLQGPGANVLTFGAGSRLTVL.

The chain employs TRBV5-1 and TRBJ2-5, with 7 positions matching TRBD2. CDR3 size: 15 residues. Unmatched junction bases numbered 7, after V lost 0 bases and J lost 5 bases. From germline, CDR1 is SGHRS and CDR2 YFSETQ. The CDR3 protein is CASSLGGRFGETQYF. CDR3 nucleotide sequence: TGCGCCAGCAGCTTGGGCGGGAGATTCGGGGAGACCCAGTACTTC.

The CDR3 nucleotides are TGTGCCAGCAGTGAAGGGACAGGGTCTGAAAAACTGTTTTTT. Its translation: CASSEGTGSEKLFF. J is TRBJ1-4 and V is TRBV6-1; 8 bases match TRBD1. CDR3 size: 14 residues. V lost 1 base and J lost 7; bases outside the gene matches: 2. The V gene's germline CDR1 is MNHNS and CDR2 SASEGT.

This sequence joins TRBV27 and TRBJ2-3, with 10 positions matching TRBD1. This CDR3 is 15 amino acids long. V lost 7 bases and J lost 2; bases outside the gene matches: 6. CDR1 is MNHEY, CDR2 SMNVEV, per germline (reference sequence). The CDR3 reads CASTGQGVATDTQYF. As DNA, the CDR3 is TGTGCCAGCACCGGACAGGGGGTGGCCACAGATACGCAGTATTTT.

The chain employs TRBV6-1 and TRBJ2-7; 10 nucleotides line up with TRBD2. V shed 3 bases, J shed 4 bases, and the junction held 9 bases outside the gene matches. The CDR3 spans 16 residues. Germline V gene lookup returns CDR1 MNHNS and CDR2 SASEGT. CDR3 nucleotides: TGTGCCAGCAGTGACCTAGTAGGTAGCGGGGGGTACGAGCAGTACTTC. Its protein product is CASSDLVGSGGYEQYF.

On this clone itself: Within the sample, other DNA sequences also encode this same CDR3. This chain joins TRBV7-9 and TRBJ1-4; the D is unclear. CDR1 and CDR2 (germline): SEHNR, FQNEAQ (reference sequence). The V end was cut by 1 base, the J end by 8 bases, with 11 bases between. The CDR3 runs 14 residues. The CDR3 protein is CASSLVGSGEKLFF. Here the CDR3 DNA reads TGTGCCAGCAGCTTAGTAGGGAGTGGCGAAAAACTGTTTTTT.

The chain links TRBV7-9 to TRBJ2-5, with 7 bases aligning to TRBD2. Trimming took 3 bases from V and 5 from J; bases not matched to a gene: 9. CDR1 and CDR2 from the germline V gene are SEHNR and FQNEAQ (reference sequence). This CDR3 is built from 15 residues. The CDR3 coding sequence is TGTGCCAGCAGCTTTGGGAGGGTGAGCGGGGAGACCCAGTACTTC. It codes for CASSFGRVSGETQYF.

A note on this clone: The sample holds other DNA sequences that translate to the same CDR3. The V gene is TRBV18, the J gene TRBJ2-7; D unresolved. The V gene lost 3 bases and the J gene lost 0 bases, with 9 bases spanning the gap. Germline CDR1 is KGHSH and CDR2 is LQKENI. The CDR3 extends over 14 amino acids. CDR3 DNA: TGTGCCAGCTCACCTCGGAGAGACTCCTACGAGCAGTACTTC. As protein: CASSPRRDSYEQYF.

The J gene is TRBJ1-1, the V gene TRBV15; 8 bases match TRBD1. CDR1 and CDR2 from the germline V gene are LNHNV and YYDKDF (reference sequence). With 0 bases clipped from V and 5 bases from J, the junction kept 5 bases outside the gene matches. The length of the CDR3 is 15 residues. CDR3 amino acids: CATSRDGDRGTEAFF. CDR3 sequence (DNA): TGTGCCACCAGCAGAGATGGAGACAGGGGTACTGAAGCTTTCTTT.

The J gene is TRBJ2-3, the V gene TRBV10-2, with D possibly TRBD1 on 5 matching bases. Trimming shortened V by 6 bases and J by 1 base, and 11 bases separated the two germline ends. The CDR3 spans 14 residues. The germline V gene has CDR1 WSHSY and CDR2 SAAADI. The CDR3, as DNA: TGCGCCAGCAGGCTAGGGGTTGGCACAGATACGCAGTATTTT. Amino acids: CASRLGVGTDTQYF.

The CDR3 sequence: CAWKGANYGYTF. The CDR3 DNA follows: TGTGCCTGGAAAGGGGCTAACTATGGCTACACCTTC. The V gene is TRBV30, the J gene TRBJ1-2; a weak D match, TRBD1 (5 bases). Germline V CDR1 and CDR2: GTSNPN, SVGIG (reference sequence). This CDR3 spans 12 amino acids. V was cut by 4 bases and J by 0 bases, with 6 bases left in between.

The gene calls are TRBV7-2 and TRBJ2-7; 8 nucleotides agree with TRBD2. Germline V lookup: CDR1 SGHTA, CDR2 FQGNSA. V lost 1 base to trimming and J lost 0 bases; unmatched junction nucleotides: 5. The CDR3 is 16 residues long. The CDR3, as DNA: TGTGCCAGCAGCTTAGTACGGACTAGCCGCTCCTACGAGCAGTACTTC. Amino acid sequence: CASSLVRTSRSYEQYF.

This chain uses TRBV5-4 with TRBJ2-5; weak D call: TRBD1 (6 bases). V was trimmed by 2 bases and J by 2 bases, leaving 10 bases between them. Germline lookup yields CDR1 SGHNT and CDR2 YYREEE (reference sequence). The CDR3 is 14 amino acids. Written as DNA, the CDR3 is TGTGCCAGCAGCTTACAGGGTAAACAAGAGACCCAGTACTTC. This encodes CASSLQGKQETQYF.

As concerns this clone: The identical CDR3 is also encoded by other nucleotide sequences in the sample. DNA of the CDR3: TGTGCCAGCTCACCAGGACTAGCGGGAGTCTCCTACGAGCAGTACTTC. As protein: CASSPGLAGVSYEQYF. This chain joins TRBV18 and TRBJ2-7, with 13 nucleotides matching TRBD2. The CDR3 is 16 amino acids. From germline, CDR1 is KGHSH and CDR2 LQKENI. J gave up 0 bases and V 2 bases, and 1 base lay outside the gene matches.